Following are 25 T cell receptor beta chains from one sample sequenced in a study of Ad26.COV2.S vaccination and SARS-CoV-2 variants. The repertoire was sequenced with immunoSEQ multiplex PCR; TCRdb's copy has only in-frame clones and lacks some. The sample lists over 450,000 clones, approximately 90% occurring once. Regarding treatment: about 20 received Ad26.COV2.S at low or high dose, single or two shots; 5 received placebo; per-sample allocation not given. Each sample was drawn 63 days after the first injection (of vaccine or placebo). Source: peripheral blood, taken in a trial of Ad26.COV2.S vaccine versus placebo. All receptors derive from a person between 18 and 65 years old who received the Ad26.COV2.S COVID-19 vaccine or a placebo.

This clone came up a few times. This specimen includes other DNA sequences encoding the same CDR3. The chain couples TRBV5-4 to TRBJ1-6; perhaps TRBD1 as D (5 bases). The CDR3 contains 16 residues. V lost 0 bases and J 0 bases, leaving 7 bases between the germline ends. CDR1 is SGHNT, CDR2 YYREEE, per germline (reference sequence). CDR3 DNA sequence: TGTGCCAGCAGCTTGGGGGGGAGCTCCTATAATTCACCCCTCCACTTT. Its translation is CASSLGGSSYNSPLHF. The full variable domain, in which reference TRBV5-4 and TRBJ1-6 provide the parts outside the CDR3, is ETGVTQSPTHLIKTRGQQVTLRCSSQSGHNTVSWYQQALGQGPQFIFQYYREEENGRGNFPPRFSGLQFPNYSSELNVNALELDDSALYLCASSLGGSSYNSPLHFGNGTRLTVT.

The CDR3 coding sequence is TGTGCCAGCTCACCACGCGACACCCCGCGGGGAAACTATGGCTACACCTTC. It yields the protein CASSPRDTPRGNYGYTF. The rearrangement joins TRBV18 to TRBJ1-2; no clear D gene. The CDR3 loop spans 17 amino acids. The ends were cut back, 1 base at V and 2 bases at J, with 17 bases in the middle. In germline, CDR1 is KGHSH, CDR2 LQKENI. Complete variable domain (other parts from reference TRBV18 and TRBJ1-2): NAGVMQNPRHLVRRRGQEARLRCSPMKGHSHVYWYRQLPEEGLKFMVYLQKENIIDESGMPKERFSAEFPKEGPSILRIQQVVRGDSAAYFCASSPRDTPRGNYGYTFGSGTRLTVV.

The CDR3 spells CASSPGGLDYGYTF. CDR3 DNA sequence: TGTGCCAGCTCACCCGGGGGCCTTGACTATGGCTACACCTTC. The chain uses TRBV18 and TRBJ1-2, with a tentative D call TRBD1 (6 bases). Per germline, CDR1 KGHSH and CDR2 LQKENI. This CDR3 comprises 14 residues. The V gene lost 3 bases and the J gene lost 3 bases, with 11 bases spanning the gap.

The table lists this clone with a few counts. This sequence joins TRBV28 and TRBJ1-6, with D possibly TRBD1 on 5 matching bases. The V gene lost 10 bases and the J gene lost 4 bases, with 23 bases spanning the gap. Germline CDR1 and CDR2: MDHEN and SYDVKM. This CDR3 contains 17 residues. CDR3 sequence reads: CATTSGGFGIYNSPLHF. In DNA form, the CDR3 reads TGTGCCACCACCTCGGGGGGTTTCGGTATTTATAATTCACCCCTCCACTTT.

The V gene is TRBV6-1, the J gene TRBJ1-5; no clear D gene. The CDR3 consists of 14 residues. Trimming stripped 3 bases from V and 1 base from J, with 7 bases between. The germline V gene has CDR1 MNHNS and CDR2 SASEGT. The CDR3 region has the DNA TGTGCCAGCAGTGAGGTGACGAGCAATCAGCCCCAGCATTTT. It translates to CASSEVTSNQPQHF.

The chain joins TRBV11-1 to TRBJ1-1; D not certain. Between the trimmed V and J ends, which lost 1 base and 4 bases, there was a span of 10 bases. Germline lookup yields CDR1 SGHAT and CDR2 FQDESV (reference sequence). The CDR3 totals 14 residues. The CDR3 DNA reads as TGTGCCAGCAGCTTAGACCCGGCGGGCACTGAAGCTTTCTTT. Translation gives CASSLDPAGTEAFF. The full variable domain, its missing parts supplied by reference TRBV11-1 and TRBJ1-1, is EAEVAQSPRYKITEKSQAVAFWCDPISGHATLYWYRQILGQGPELLVQFQDESVVDDSQLPKDRFSAERLKGVDSTLKIQPAELGDSAMYLCASSLDPAGTEAFFGQGTRLTVV.

This rearrangement joins TRBV7-9 to TRBJ1-2, with D unclear. Germline-derived CDR1 and CDR2 are SEHNR and FQNEAQ (reference sequence). The CDR3 has 12 residues. Trimming pared 5 bases from V and 3 bases from J, leaving 7 bases between. In DNA form, the CDR3 reads TGTGCCAGCAGCCCCTCCCACTATGGCTACACCTTC. It codes for CASSPSHYGYTF.

The CDR3 DNA follows: TGTGCCAGTAGTATCGTTGGCGGGGGGCCGTACACTGAAGCTTTCTTT. It specifies CASSIVGGGPYTEAFF. The V call is TRBV19, the J call TRBJ1-1, with D possibly being TRBD1 (6 bases). The V gene lost 3 bases and the J gene lost 3 bases, with 17 bases spanning the gap. Germline V gives CDR1 LNHDA, CDR2 SQIVND (reference sequence). This CDR3 has 16 residues.

The chain recombines TRBV6-1 with TRBJ2-2; D gene ambiguous. The V end was cut by 3 bases, the J end by 3 bases, with 2 bases between. Germline-derived CDR1 and CDR2 are MNHNS and SASEGT. The CDR3 length is 12 residues. CDR3 in amino acids: CASSDDTGELFF. The CDR3 nucleotides are TGTGCCAGCAGTGATGACACCGGGGAGCTGTTTTTT.

V is TRBV7-8 and J is TRBJ2-1, with D perhaps matching TRBD1 (5 bases). The germline V gene has CDR1 SGHVS and CDR2 FQNEAQ. This CDR3 has 15 residues. V was shortened by 1 base and J by 9 bases, with 16 bases between the two germline ends. The CDR3 protein is CASSLDGVGPREQFF. CDR3 nucleotide sequence: TGTGCCAGCAGCTTAGATGGAGTGGGGCCACGTGAGCAGTTCTTC.

This chain connects TRBV29-1 to TRBJ1-2, with D possibly being TRBD1 (5 bases). Germline V gene lookup returns CDR1 SQVTM and CDR2 ANQGSEA. This CDR3 is 14 amino acids long. V was cut by 0 bases and J by 4 bases, with 12 bases left in between. Here the CDR3 reads CSVEDGGGGYGYTF. DNA for the CDR3: TGCAGCGTTGAAGATGGGGGGGGAGGCTATGGCTACACCTTC.

The V call is TRBV19, the J call TRBJ2-3; D not resolved. Trimming shortened V by 8 bases and J by 0 bases, and 6 bases separated the two germline ends. The CDR3 runs 12 residues. Germline V gene sequence: CDR1 LNHDA, CDR2 SQIVND (reference sequence). CDR3 bases: TGTGCCAGTGGGTTTAGCACAGATACGCAGTATTTT. This sequence encodes CASGFSTDTQYF.

This clone was seen a handful of times. One end of the junction is discordant with germline, which a read error may explain. The V gene is TRBV5-1, the J gene TRBJ2-2; 8 bases map to TRBD2. CDR3 length: 16 residues. In germline, CDR1 is SGHRS, CDR2 YFSETQ. This CDR3 reads CASSPGGSGNPGELFF. The DNA of the CDR3 is TGCGCCAGCAGCCCCGGGGGTAGCGGGAACCCCGGGGAGCTGTTTTTT.

The gene calls are TRBV6-5 and TRBJ2-1; D is unclear. The CDR3 runs 12 residues. V was clipped by 6 bases and J by 6 bases, with 9 bases between them. Germline loops: CDR1 MNHEY, CDR2 SVGAGI. The CDR3: CASRRRSNEQFF. CDR3 coding DNA: TGTGCCAGCAGAAGAAGGTCCAATGAGCAGTTCTTC.

CDR3 region: CASSLEAGGSGELFF. CDR3 bases: TGCGCCAGCAGCTTGGAGGCGGGGGGATCCGGGGAGCTGTTTTTT. V usage is TRBV5-1 and J usage is TRBJ2-2; 8 positions match TRBD2. CDR1 and CDR2 (germline): SGHRS, YFSETQ. After removal of 0 bases from V and 6 bases from J, the junction contained 4 bases not matched to a gene. CDR3 length equals 15 residues.

The chain recombines TRBV6-5 with TRBJ1-5, with D perhaps TRBD1 (6 bases). The CDR3 consists of 14 residues. The V gene lost 6 bases and the J gene lost 1 base, with 10 bases spanning the gap. Per the germline V gene, CDR1 is MNHEY and CDR2 is SVGAGI. CDR3 amino acids: CASSRDRSNQPQHF. The CDR3 DNA follows: TGTGCCAGCAGCCGTGACAGGAGCAATCAGCCCCAGCATTTT.

The V and J genes are TRBV3-1 (or the pseudogene TRBV3-2) and TRBJ2-1; D perhaps matches TRBD2 (6 bases). Trimming took off 4 bases at V and 10 bases at J, with 14 bases between the two ends. The CDR3 has 13 residues. The V gene's germline CDR1 is LGHDT and CDR2 YNNKEL (reference sequence). The CDR3 spells CASSPLLAGEQFF. CDR3 in DNA: TGTGCCAGCAGCCCCCTATTGGCGGGGGAGCAGTTCTTC.

The CDR3 nucleotides read TGTGCCACCAGTTCCTCGGGACTAGCGGGAGGAGGGCCCTACAATGAGCAGTTCTTC. Protein: CATSSSGLAGGGPYNEQFF. This rearrangement joins TRBV24-1 to TRBJ2-1, with TRBD2 identical over 15 bases. Germline loops: CDR1 KGHDR, CDR2 SFDVKD. V lost 6 bases to trimming and J lost 2 bases; unmatched junction nucleotides: 10. The CDR3 sequence is 19 residues long.

The chain is built from TRBV10-3 and TRBJ1-3, with a tentative D call TRBD1 (5 bases). CDR3 length: 14 residues. Germline V lookup: CDR1 ENHRY, CDR2 SYGVKD. The V and J ends lost 10 bases and 2 bases respectively, with 15 bases between them. This CDR3 reads CASRDSAAGNTIYF. The CDR3 nucleotides read TGTGCCAGCCGGGACTCGGCTGCTGGAAACACCATATATTTT.

CDR3 in DNA: TGTGCCAGCTCACCAACTGAAGTTGGGGGCGCGGGCAATCAGCCCCAGCATTTT. Its protein product is CASSPTEVGGAGNQPQHF. J is TRBJ1-5 and V is TRBV18, with D possibly being TRBD1 (6 bases). The germline CDR1 and CDR2 sequences are KGHSH and LQKENI. There are 18 residues in the CDR3. V lost 2 bases to trimming and J lost 2 bases, with 19 bases between them. The entire variable domain, with the rest obtained from reference TRBV18 and TRBJ1-5, is as follows: NAGVMQNPRHLVRRRGQEARLRCSPMKGHSHVYWYRQLPEEGLKFMVYLQKENIIDESGMPKERFSAEFPKEGPSILRIQQVVRGDSAAYFCASSPTEVGGAGNQPQHFGDGTRLSIL.

V gene TRBV18 combines with J gene TRBJ2-7; 11 bases match TRBD2. With V trimmed by 3 bases and J by 3 bases, 4 bases remained unmatched. This CDR3 has 15 residues. From germline, CDR1 is KGHSH and CDR2 LQKENI. CDR3 loop: CASSPTSGSYYEQYF. The CDR3 DNA sequence: TGTGCCAGCTCACCTACTAGCGGGAGTTACTACGAGCAGTACTTC. The whole variable domain, filled in from reference TRBV18 and TRBJ2-7, reads NAGVMQNPRHLVRRRGQEARLRCSPMKGHSHVYWYRQLPEEGLKFMVYLQKENIIDESGMPKERFSAEFPKEGPSILRIQQVVRGDSAAYFCASSPTSGSYYEQYFGPGTRLTVT.

The chain carries TRBV4-3 and TRBJ2-2; no reliable D call. Germline CDR1 is LGHNA and CDR2 is YSLEER. The CDR3 runs to 17 residues. The ends were cut back, 2 bases at V and 7 bases at J, with 20 bases in the middle. The CDR3: CASSQITGLGSVGELFF. In DNA form, the CDR3 reads TGCGCCAGCAGCCAAATAACGGGCCTGGGGTCGGTCGGGGAGCTGTTTTTT.

The chain combines TRBV4-3 with TRBJ2-7; D unclear. The V end lost 0 bases, the J end lost 1 base, and 7 bases lay between the germline ends. The CDR3 totals 14 residues. CDR1 LGHNA and CDR2 YSLEER come from the germline V gene. In nucleotides, the CDR3 is TGCGCCAGCAGCCAAGACCTAGTATCCTACGAGCAGTACTTC. It yields the protein CASSQDLVSYEQYF.

V is TRBV3-1 (or the pseudogene TRBV3-2) and J is TRBJ1-2; 7 nucleotides agree with TRBD1. Trimming cost V 0 bases and J 8 bases; bases outside gene matches: 12. The CDR3 sequence is 16 residues long. The germline CDR1 and CDR2 sequences are LGHDT and YNNKEL (reference sequence). The CDR3 nucleotides read TGTGCCAGCAGCCAAGAGTCGGCAGGGGGGAAGGAGGGCTACACCTTC. It encodes CASSQESAGGKEGYTF.

This clone was detected once. The DNA for the CDR3 is TGTGCCAGCAGACCCGACTGGTCCACAGATACGCAGTATTTT. This codes for CASRPDWSTDTQYF. The rearrangement uses TRBV6-5 and TRBJ2-3; D call uncertain. Germline lookup yields CDR1 MNHEY and CDR2 SVGAGI. The CDR3 runs 14 residues. V lost 6 bases and J lost 2, with 12 bases in between.